This TCR beta chain is from a study of identical twins listed by TCRdb under 2016. Study-wide context: TCR alpha and beta repertoires from monozygotic twins, unrelated adults of various ages and cord blood were deep-sequenced to test whether fetal clonotypes persist. To rule out contamination, the twin experiments were replicated at different times with different library preparation protocols.

Regarding this clonotype: No antigen is known for it. The input lacks base qualities; no much larger clone sits a single base away.

All donors were healthy Caucasians. The twin cohort consisted of three pairs of female monozygotic twins, all aged about 18 to 29 years. Positive isolation kits from Invitrogen were used to isolate CD4+ and CD8+ T cell populations. Libraries were prepared through 5' RACE. The instrument given in TCRdb is Illumina HiSeq 2000. Template switching introduced a universal primer binding site; the final cDNA contained a unique molecular identifier, enabling accurate counting of TCR cDNA molecules. First-strand cDNA for TCR alpha and beta chains was synthesized from specific primers in the conserved constant-segment region. To control for contamination, each cDNA library was double barcoded with a SMART-Mk sample barcode plus Illumina barcodes. Two successive PCR steps introduced TruSeq adapter sequences along with Illumina sample barcodes. The TCR alpha and beta cDNA libraries were sequenced on the Illumina HiSeq platform using custom primers. The authors processed their data as follows. MiGEC processed the raw reads to extract unique molecular identifiers, while MiXCR was used to determine the CDR3 positions. Recombination models were inferred per individual with the repgenHMM and IGoR tools using an EM algorithm. Shared clonotype analysis was performed with the tcR package in R, normalizing sharing by the product of cloneset sizes. To study raw recombination free of thymic and clonal selection effects, out-of-frame nonproductive sequences were analyzed. In-frame beta chains were kept once TCRdb had trimmed the public reads at Q25 with fastp and called clones with MiXCR. Each CDR3 protein appears once, grouped with its most common genes and DNA. The V and J calls were not made by the authors but by TCRdb's processing. The sample includes some 500,000 distinct CDR3 sequences, with roughly an eighth observed a single time. 0.95% to 1% of the sample lies in the top ten.

What the study reported, not specific to this receptor: Zero-insertion analyses could be partly confounded by invariant T cells such as MAIT and iNKT, although diverse VJ usage argued against such confounding for most clonotypes. In monozygotic twins, recombination models systematically underestimated out-of-frame TCR alpha sharing, but the models matched the sharing seen between unrelated individuals. Out-of-frame TCR alpha sequences shared between twins showed an excess of low generation-probability sequences compared with coincidental sharing between unrelated individuals. Excess twin sharing in beta out-of-frame sequences was weaker because fewer shared sequences lowered the signal-to-noise ratio. Fewer insertions were carried by abundant cord blood beta clonotypes; a weaker similar trend was observed in young adult naive repertoires, while no such trend was observed in memory repertoires. Because the same donors could not be followed over many years, the conclusions relied on cross-sectional statistical analysis.

The CDR3, cysteine through phenylalanine, is 23 amino acids long. Only the CDR3 portion is preserved as DNA: 69 bases, with reading frame beginning at the first base. The germline V end is reduced by 3 bases and the J end by 0 bases; junction bases left unmatched: 19. These data were also filed under a second study, of yellow fever vaccine responses in identical twins. Per that second paper: The authors reported that the T cell response to vaccination in identical twins appeared partly convergent and partly personalized. In identical twins, the study followed T cell clones that responded to the vaccine with precision.

Recombination connected TRBV12-3 or TRBV12-4 to TRBJ2-2, with TRBD2 identical over 13 junction bases. This receptor was identified in a woman younger than 30 in good health. Sequenced input: CD4+ T cells sorted from blood. CDR3 protein: CASSFQRLAGGPRSPTNTGELFF. The nucleotide sequence reads as follows: TGTGCCAGCAGTTTTCAAAGACTAGCGGGGGGCCCCCGATCCCCGACGAACACCGGGGAGCTGTTTTTT.